This entry lists 28 T cell receptor beta chains sequenced from one sample in a study of radiation and T cells in renal cell carcinoma (dated by TCRdb to between 2020 and 2021). The label giving this sample's time point can be read as: blood 2 weeks post-SBRT. The treatment or condition tag for this specimen amounts to: 15 Gy SBRT to primary tumor, nephrectomy 4 weeks later. Library preparation used the immunoSEQ multiplex PCR assay. Imported from immuneACCESS, the table was reduced by TCRdb to in-frame sequences with V and J called. These copies leave out some clones; in studies compared against another copy, an unresolved V gene accounts for under half, and the cause of the remainder is not known. The sample yields some 150,000 clones; about nine tenths were counted once. The ten largest make up 10% to 15% of the sample. Here the sequenced sample was blood, taken from a patient whose treatment included radiotherapy and nephrectomy. The source of these receptors is a woman aged 50 to 65 with renal cell carcinoma.

The chain employs TRBV18 and TRBJ2-6; 7 positions agree with TRBD1. Germline CDR1 and CDR2: KGHSH and LQKENI. With 5 bases clipped from V and 7 bases from J, the junction kept 8 bases outside the gene matches. The CDR3 contains 15 residues. In DNA, the CDR3 is TGTGCCAGCTCATTAGGACAGGTTGGAGCCAACGTCCTGACTTTC. This translates into CASSLGQVGANVLTF. Variable domain in full (rest from reference TRBV18 and TRBJ2-6): NAGVMQNPRHLVRRRGQEARLRCSPMKGHSHVYWYRQLPEEGLKFMVYLQKENIIDESGMPKERFSAEFPKEGPSILRIQQVVRGDSAAYFCASSLGQVGANVLTFGAGSRLTVL.

This chain joins TRBV19 and TRBJ1-2; tentative D call: TRBD1 (6 bases). Germline V gene lookup returns CDR1 LNHDA and CDR2 SQIVND (reference sequence). V lost 10 bases and J lost 2, with 17 bases in between. The CDR3 extends over 14 amino acids. This CDR3 reads CATSEGGTNYGYTF. The DNA of the CDR3 is TGTGCCACCTCAGAGGGCGGGACAAACTATGGCTACACCTTC.

This clone was recorded only once. CDR3 in DNA: TGCGCCAGCAGTGAGATTCCCAATTCACCCCTCCACTTT. Its protein is CASSEIPNSPLHF. This rearrangement joins TRBV10-1 to TRBJ1-6; D is ambiguous. The CDR3 has 13 amino acids. CDR1 is WNHNN and CDR2 is SYGVQD in the germline V gene (reference sequence). Trimming pared 2 bases from V and 7 bases from J, leaving 6 bases between.

The V gene is TRBV10-3, the J gene TRBJ1-6; 7 bases map to TRBD1. The trim removed 10 bases at V and 6 bases at J, leaving 9 bases unmatched. CDR1 is ENHRY and CDR2 is SYGVKD in the germline V gene. The CDR3 is made up of 14 amino acids. The DNA for the CDR3 is TGTGCCACGAAAAGACAGGGAGGTAATTCACCCCTCCACTTT. It codes for CATKRQGGNSPLHF.

In regard to this clone: Other DNA sequences in the sample encode the same CDR3. The chain joins TRBV9 to TRBJ1-1; D call uncertain. Trimming took 4 bases from V and 4 from J, leaving 8 bases between them. The CDR3 totals 12 residues. The V gene's germline CDR1 is SGDLS and CDR2 YYNGEE. CDR3: CASSPDGTEAFF. The CDR3 coding sequence is TGTGCCAGCAGCCCTGACGGCACTGAAGCTTTCTTT.

This sequence joins TRBV5-4 and TRBJ1-2, with D possibly TRBD1 on 5 matching bases. The germline V gene has CDR1 SGHNT and CDR2 YYREEE (reference sequence). V was pared by 0 bases and J by 4 bases, with 19 bases between. This CDR3 is built from 17 residues. The CDR3: CASSLAGGGGYLYGYTF. In nucleotides, the CDR3 is TGTGCCAGCAGCTTGGCCGGTGGTGGGGGGTATCTCTATGGCTACACCTTC.

This clone appeared a single time. CDR3 in amino acids: CASSAYGTFWGYTF. The CDR3 DNA is TGTGCCAGCAGCGCTTACGGGACCTTTTGGGGCTACACCTTC. The genes are TRBV5-4 and TRBJ1-2; a possible D gene is TRBD1 (5 bases). V was clipped by 4 bases and J by 8 bases, with 18 bases between them. The CDR3 extends over 14 amino acids. Germline V gene data show CDR1 as SGHNT and CDR2 as YYREEE (reference sequence).

Comments on this clone: One junction end disagrees with the germline gene, perhaps due to a read error. As DNA, the CDR3 is TGTGCTAGCGGTTACAGGGCGGCAGCTTTCTTT. It codes for CASGYRAAAFF. The V call is TRBV12-5, the J call TRBJ1-1, with D possibly being TRBD1 (6 bases). From germline, CDR1 is LGHNT and CDR2 FRNRAP. CDR3 length: 11 residues.

This chain uses TRBV6-1 with TRBJ2-7; D unresolved. Germline lookup yields CDR1 MNHNS and CDR2 SASEGT. This CDR3 region has 12 residues. V lost 0 bases, J lost 7 bases, and 7 bases lay in between. The CDR3 region is CASSEARWEQYF. The CDR3 coding sequence is TGTGCCAGCAGTGAAGCGAGGTGGGAGCAGTACTTC.

This sequence joins TRBV29-1 and TRBJ2-3, with TRBD1 as a possible D gene (6 bases). This CDR3 has 14 amino acids. In germline, CDR1 is SQVTM, CDR2 ANQGSEA. V was shortened by 4 bases and J by 2 bases, with 13 bases between the two germline ends. CDR3 in amino acids: CSVAAGVNTDTQYF. For the CDR3, the DNA is TGCAGCGTTGCGGCAGGGGTAAACACAGATACGCAGTATTTT.

This chain connects TRBV10-2 to TRBJ2-1, with 11 positions matching TRBD2. Germline CDR1 is WSHSY and CDR2 is SAAADI. The V segment lost 0 bases and the J segment 4 bases; nucleotides outside the gene matches: 11. This CDR3 spans 19 amino acids. CDR3 coding DNA: TGCGCCAGCAGTGAGTCGAATGTAGCGGGGGGGATAACTTACAATGAGCAGTTCTTC. Translation gives CASSESNVAGGITYNEQFF.

The chain carries TRBV9 and TRBJ2-1, with TRBD2 identical over 7 bases. The V gene end was trimmed by 4 bases and the J gene end by 3 bases; junction bases not matched to a gene: 7. The CDR3 spans 15 residues. CDR1 SGDLS and CDR2 YYNGEE come from the germline V gene. This CDR3 reads CASSPREGSYNEQFF. The CDR3 coding sequence is TGTGCCAGCAGCCCAAGGGAGGGAAGCTACAATGAGCAGTTCTTC.

The gene calls are TRBV30 and TRBJ1-5, with a possible D match to TRBD1 (5 bases). Trimming stripped 2 bases from V and 1 base from J, with 15 bases between. Germline V gene sequence: CDR1 GTSNPN, CDR2 SVGIG (reference sequence). The length of the CDR3 is 16 residues. As DNA, the CDR3 is TGTGCCTGGAGTCCTGGACGGACATGGAGCAATCAGCCCCAGCATTTT. Translated: CAWSPGRTWSNQPQHF. The full variable domain, with the rest looked up from reference TRBV30 and TRBJ1-5, is SQTIHQWPATLVQPVGSPLSLECTVEGTSNPNLYWYRQAAGRGLQLLFYSVGIGQISSEVPQNLSASRPQDRQFILSSKKLLLSDSGFYLCAWSPGRTWSNQPQHFGDGTRLSIL.

The chain recombines TRBV5-1 with TRBJ2-2; 7 bases fit TRBD1. Looked up from germline, CDR1 is SGHRS and CDR2 is YFSETQ. The CDR3 has 16 residues. Germline trimming cut 4 bases from V and 0 bases from J; bases unmatched to any gene: 6. The CDR3 reads CASSGSGTANTGELFF. In nucleotides, the CDR3 is TGCGCCAGCAGCGGATCCGGGACAGCGAACACCGGGGAGCTGTTTTTT. The full variable domain, rest sourced from reference TRBV5-1 and TRBJ2-2, is KAGVTQTPRYLIKTRGQQVTLSCSPISGHRSVSWYQQTPGQGLQFLFEYFSETQRNKGNFPGRFSGRQFSNSRSEMNVSTLELGDSALYLCASSGSGTANTGELFFGEGSRLTVL.

The chain recombines TRBV7-3 with TRBJ1-2; possible D gene TRBD1, 6 bases. V was pared by 2 bases and J by 3 bases, with 13 bases between. CDR3 length: 15 residues. Germline-derived CDR1 and CDR2 are SGHTA and FQGTGA. This CDR3 reads CASSLYREGDYGYTF. The CDR3 nucleotides read TGTGCCAGCAGCTTATACAGGGAAGGCGACTATGGCTACACCTTC.

This sequence joins TRBV2 and TRBJ2-4; D perhaps matches TRBD2 (5 bases). Trimming pared 7 bases from V and 5 bases from J, leaving 15 bases between. The CDR3 sequence is 14 residues long. Germline-derived CDR1 and CDR2 are SNHLY and FYNNEI. As DNA, the CDR3 is TGTGCCAGCAAGAAGGAGAGGGATCAAAACATTCAGTACTTC. Translated, it gives CASKKERDQNIQYF.

V and J are TRBV10-3 and TRBJ2-3; 12 positions agree with TRBD2. This CDR3 has 17 residues. Losses at the gene ends were 4 bases for V and 1 base for J; bases not matched to a gene: 6. Germline CDR1 is ENHRY and CDR2 is SYGVKD. The CDR3 DNA reads TGTGCCATCAGTGCCGATCGGACTAGCGGGGGCACAGATACGCAGTATTTT. As protein: CAISADRTSGGTDTQYF.

V gene TRBV5-1 combines with J gene TRBJ2-7; no definite D call. V dropped 0 bases and J dropped 3 bases, with 7 bases sitting between them. Germline CDR1 reads SGHRS; CDR2 reads YFSETQ. This CDR3 is 13 amino acids long. The CDR3: CASSLEPHYEQYF. The CDR3 DNA follows: TGCGCCAGCAGCTTGGAACCCCACTACGAGCAGTACTTC. Looking up the rest from reference TRBV5-1 and TRBJ2-7 gives the full variable domain: KAGVTQTPRYLIKTRGQQVTLSCSPISGHRSVSWYQQTPGQGLQFLFEYFSETQRNKGNFPGRFSGRQFSNSRSEMNVSTLELGDSALYLCASSLEPHYEQYFGPGTRLTVT.

This chain links TRBV9 with TRBJ2-1; TRBD2 agrees at 8 bases. The germline CDR1 and CDR2 sequences are SGDLS and YYNGEE. Trimming cost V 0 bases and J 7 bases; bases outside gene matches: 6. This CDR3 spans 15 amino acids. The CDR3 region is CASSVAGGQTNEQFF. CDR3 bases: TGTGCCAGCAGCGTAGCGGGGGGGCAAACTAATGAGCAGTTCTTC.

The rearrangement uses TRBV30 and TRBJ1-6; 7 bases agree with TRBD1. CDR3 length: 17 residues. Germline trimming cut 3 bases from V and 1 base from J; bases unmatched to any gene: 9. The germline gives CDR1 GTSNPN, CDR2 SVGIG (reference sequence). The DNA of the CDR3 is TGTGCCTGGAGGACAGGGTCCACCCGGTCCTATAATTCACCCCTCCACTTT. It encodes CAWRTGSTRSYNSPLHF.

The chain joins TRBV12-5 to TRBJ2-5; 7 bases are shared with TRBD1. CDR3 length equals 14 residues. The germline V gene has CDR1 LGHNT and CDR2 FRNRAP. J lost 1 base, V lost 1 base, and 0 bases had no gene match. The CDR3 loop is CASGLGTGQETQYF. The CDR3 bases are TGTGCTAGTGGTTTGGGGACAGGCCAAGAGACCCAGTACTTC.

There are a few counts of this clone. The rearrangement joins TRBV7-3 to TRBJ2-3; the D is unclear. Germline-derived CDR1 and CDR2 are SGHTA and FQGTGA. The CDR3 sequence is 13 residues long. Trimming stripped 0 bases from V and 4 bases from J, with 5 bases between. Here the CDR3 DNA reads TGTGCCAGCAGCTTAACAGGGTCAGATACGCAGTATTTT. Amino acid sequence: CASSLTGSDTQYF.

The chain uses TRBV19 and TRBJ1-5; 7 bases are a match to TRBD1. This CDR3 is built from 14 residues. Trimming cost V 4 bases and J 3 bases; bases outside gene matches: 3. Germline V CDR1 and CDR2: LNHDA, SQIVND (reference sequence). This CDR3 reads CASSKTGFNQPQHF. For the CDR3, the DNA is TGTGCCAGTAGTAAGACAGGGTTCAATCAGCCCCAGCATTTT. The complete variable domain, with remaining parts taken from reference TRBV19 and TRBJ1-5, reads DGGITQSPKYLFRKEGQNVTLSCEQNLNHDAMYWYRQDPGQGLRLIYYSQIVNDFQKGDIAEGYSVSREKKESFPLTVTSAQKNPTAFYLCASSKTGFNQPQHFGDGTRLSIL.

The chain joins TRBV5-5 to TRBJ1-5, with no clear D. Trimming removed 0 bases at V and 1 base at J, with 8 bases between. CDR1 and CDR2 from the germline V gene are SGHKS and YYEKEE (reference sequence). There are 15 residues in the CDR3. In DNA, the CDR3 is TGTGCCAGCAGCTTGGCTGGAGGGAGCAATCAGCCCCAGCATTTT. Translation: CASSLAGGSNQPQHF. Together with reference TRBV5-5 and TRBJ1-5, the CDR3 gives the full variable domain: DAGVTQSPTHLIKTRGQQVTLRCSPISGHKSVSWYQQVLGQGPQFIFQYYEKEERGRGNFPDRFSARQFPNYSSELNVNALLLGDSALYLCASSLAGGSNQPQHFGDGTRLSIL.

The table lists this clone with a count of one. The chain combines TRBV29-1 with TRBJ2-7; D may be TRBD1 (6 bases). Trimming took off 3 bases at V and 4 bases at J, with 13 bases between the two ends. The CDR3 has 13 amino acids. Germline CDR1 is SQVTM and CDR2 is ANQGSEA. The CDR3 DNA is TGCAGCGTTGATGGGGGCGATGGGTACGAGCAGTACTTC. It yields the protein CSVDGGDGYEQYF.

Judged by abundance, this clone is medium-sized. The chain has TRBV7-9 and TRBJ1-3, with 10 bases fitting TRBD1. This CDR3 is 15 amino acids long. Trimming at V came to 5 bases and at J to 8 bases, leaving 9 bases not matched to a gene. From germline, CDR1 is SEHNR and CDR2 FQNEAQ (reference sequence). The CDR3 loop is CASSPQGQGHDTIYF. DNA of the CDR3: TGTGCCAGCAGCCCCCAGGGACAGGGGCATGACACCATATATTTT.

This clone was detected once. The V gene is TRBV6-1, the J gene TRBJ2-3; no clear D. V shed 6 bases and J shed 5 bases, with 15 bases lying between them. CDR1 is MNHNS, CDR2 SASEGT, per germline. The CDR3 extends over 14 amino acids. The CDR3 coding sequence is TGTGCCAGCAGGTCTGCATATTCGAGAGATACGCAGTATTTT. It translates to CASRSAYSRDTQYF.

This clone was seen a single time. This chain joins TRBV5-8 and TRBJ2-7; D remains ambiguous. Deletions cut 0 bases from V and 4 bases from J, with 2 bases between. This CDR3 is built from 11 residues. Germline values: CDR1 SGHTS, CDR2 YDEGEE. The CDR3 sequence: CASSLVYEQYF. The CDR3 nucleotides read TGTGCCAGCAGCTTGGTATACGAGCAGTACTTC.